This T cell receptor (beta chain) is drawn from a study of blood T cell repertoires in COVID-19. Study summary: The analysed material was cDNA or gDNA that came from T cells, B-cell-depleted T cells, or PBMCs.

The CDR3 loop spans 15 amino acids. After removal of 1 base from V and 6 bases from J, the junction contained 4 bases not matched to a gene. Per germline, CDR1 KGHSH and CDR2 LQKENI. Under the authors' procedure: Amplification with reference gene primers provided the estimates of nucleated cell counts. Only in-frame clones appear in the TCRdb table, and some are missing; sequencing was by immunoSEQ multiplex PCR. That table gives V, J and clone size, and the DNA gave D and trimming. The sample consists of roughly 190,000 clones, around 79% of them appearing once. This clone showed up just a few times.

The material sequenced was peripheral blood. The chain has TRBV18 and TRBJ2-3; the match to TRBD1 covers 10 bases. This TCR derives from a woman between 45 and 65 years old with acute or convalescent COVID-19. The CDR3 loop is CASSPRGTGVDTQYF. The CDR3 nucleotides read TGTGCCAGCTCACCACGGGGGACAGGGGTGGATACGCAGTATTTT.